Below are 24 T cell receptor beta chains sequenced from a single sample in a study of T cells in Graves' hyperthyroidism and ophthalmopathy. There were TCR beta CDR3 regions amplified from RNA transcripts. Using the HTBI primer set, a first-round RT-PCR was run on the TCR CDR3. TCRdb called the multiplex PCR reads again in MiXCR, with one record for every CDR3 protein. The data show a few hundred thousand distinct CDR3 sequences, around 20% seen once. The sample taken for sequencing was blood. Receptors were obtained from a woman aged 45 to 65 with Graves' hyperthyroidism.

In its sample, this clonotype was seen many times. The chain uses TRBV28 and TRBJ1-4; TRBD1 might be the D (5 bases). CDR3 length equals 15 residues. Germline CDR1 MDHEN, CDR2 SYDVKM. Trimming took off 1 base at V and 8 bases at J, with 14 bases between the two ends. CDR3 sequence (DNA): TGTGCCAGCAGTTTATCCCGCGGGGGAGGAGAAAAACTGTTTTTT. Its translation is CASSLSRGGGEKLFF.

The chain employs TRBV29-1 and TRBJ1-2; 7 bases map to TRBD1. The CDR3 length is 15 residues. The V gene's germline CDR1 is SQVTM and CDR2 ANQGSEA. Unmatched junction bases numbered 11, after V lost 0 bases and J lost 7 bases. CDR3 protein: CSVEDRGRGAGGYTF. In nucleotides, the CDR3 is TGCAGCGTTGAAGATCGCGGCAGGGGGGCGGGTGGCTACACCTTC.

The table lists this clonotype with many counts. V is TRBV27 and J is TRBJ2-1; TRBD2 matches 9 bases. CDR1 and CDR2 from the germline V gene are MNHEY and SMNVEV (reference sequence). This CDR3 contains 15 residues. V shed 4 bases and J 6 bases; nucleotides not matched to a gene: 7. CDR3 in amino acids: CASSSLRGRANEQFF. In nucleotides, the CDR3 is TGTGCCAGCAGTTCCCTCCGCGGGAGGGCCAATGAGCAGTTCTTC.

This clonotype was seen at least ten times. J is TRBJ1-2 and V is TRBV28; 11 nucleotides line up with TRBD1. The CDR3 consists of 14 residues. J gave up 7 bases and V 5 bases, and 6 bases lay outside the gene matches. CDR1 is MDHEN, CDR2 SYDVKM, per germline. The CDR3 nucleotides are TGTGCCAGCAGTGACCGGACAGGGGGCATTGGCTACACCTTC. This gives the protein CASSDRTGGIGYTF.

This clonotype was picked up many times. The chain joins TRBV9 to TRBJ2-7; D gene uncertain. The CDR3 length is 15 residues. Germline assignment: CDR1 SGDLS and CDR2 YYNGEE. V was trimmed by 0 bases and J by 2 bases, leaving 12 bases between them. This chain's CDR3 is CASSVAPTATYEQYF. CDR3 nucleotide sequence: TGTGCCAGCAGCGTAGCCCCGACCGCTACCTACGAGCAGTACTTC.

This clonotype was counted ten times or more. The J gene is TRBJ2-2, the V gene TRBV28, with no clear D. The CDR3 extends over 13 amino acids. Deletions cut 6 bases from V and 3 bases from J, with 8 bases between. Germline V CDR1 and CDR2: MDHEN, SYDVKM. The CDR3 protein is CASRGSDTGELFF. The CDR3 region has the DNA TGTGCCAGCAGGGGGTCGGACACCGGGGAGCTGTTTTTT.

The V and J genes are TRBV3-1 and TRBJ2-5; tentative D call: TRBD1 (6 bases). The CDR3 is 16 amino acids. Trimming left V 4 bases short and J 0 bases short, with 15 bases between. Germline CDR1 LGHDT, CDR2 YNNKEL (reference sequence). CDR3 protein: CASSPGGRTYQETQYF. For the CDR3, the DNA is TGTGCCAGCAGCCCTGGGGGCAGGACGTACCAAGAGACCCAGTACTTC.

The chain combines TRBV5-5 with TRBJ1-6; weak D call: TRBD1 (5 bases). V gave up 4 bases and J gave up 6 bases, with 20 bases separating them. Per germline, CDR1 SGHKS and CDR2 YYEKEE (reference sequence). The CDR3 runs 17 residues. The CDR3 DNA follows: TGTGCCAGCAGCCCGAACGACGGGGCCGTCCCTAATTCACCCCTCCACTTT. This sequence encodes CASSPNDGAVPNSPLHF.

The sample holds many counts of this clonotype. The chain links TRBV20-1 to TRBJ1-1, with D unresolved. CDR1 is DFQATT, CDR2 SNEGSKA, per germline (reference sequence). CDR3 size: 12 residues. The V gene lost 3 bases and the J gene lost 4 bases, with 9 bases spanning the gap. CDR3 amino acids: CSASVGSTEAFF. In DNA, the CDR3 is TGCAGTGCTAGTGTAGGGAGCACTGAAGCTTTCTTT.

This clonotype was detected many times. V and J are TRBV5-1 and TRBJ2-3; D gene uncertain. Germline V CDR1 and CDR2: SGHRS, YFSETQ. The CDR3 covers 14 residues. Deletions cut 1 base from V and 0 bases from J, with 6 bases between. CDR3 coding DNA: TGCGCCAGCAGCTTGACCTCTAGCACAGATACGCAGTATTTT. Its translation: CASSLTSSTDTQYF.

This clonotype was found many times. The chain employs TRBV10-3 and TRBJ2-4; perhaps TRBD2 as D (7 bases). Trimming cost V 0 bases and J 8 bases, with 11 bases left between them. The CDR3 length is 14 residues. Per germline, CDR1 ENHRY and CDR2 SYGVKD. CDR3 region: CAISESWGGDIQYF. The CDR3 region has the DNA TGTGCCATCAGTGAGTCGTGGGGGGGCGACATTCAGTACTTC.

There are a few counts of this clonotype. The DNA for the CDR3 is TGTGCCAGTAGTACTGGACAGGGAAACACCGGGGAGCTGTTTTTT. As protein: CASSTGQGNTGELFF. V gene TRBV19 combines with J gene TRBJ2-2; 8 bases agree with TRBD1. The germline CDR1 and CDR2 sequences are LNHDA and SQIVND (reference sequence). The CDR3 has 15 residues. Trimming at V came to 4 bases and at J to 2 bases, leaving 3 bases not matched to a gene.

This clonotype has ten or more counts. The chain has TRBV18 and TRBJ2-7; D is possibly TRBD2 (6 bases). Germline values: CDR1 KGHSH, CDR2 LQKENI. Trimming stripped 6 bases from V and 0 bases from J, with 15 bases between. The CDR3 totals 15 residues. CDR3 amino acids: CASSTVEGPSYEQYF. The CDR3 coding sequence is TGTGCCAGCTCGACCGTGGAGGGCCCCTCCTACGAGCAGTACTTC.

The chain couples TRBV12-3 or TRBV12-4 to TRBJ1-4; 7 positions agree with TRBD1. J gave up 3 bases and V 5 bases, and 18 bases lay outside the gene matches. CDR3 length: 19 residues. The CDR3 reads CASSPRGTEGNIANEKLFF. In nucleotides, the CDR3 is TGTGCCAGCAGTCCCCGAGGGACAGAGGGAAATATAGCTAATGAAAAACTGTTTTTT.

The J gene is TRBJ1-2, the V gene TRBV15; the match to TRBD1 covers 7 bases. Germline-derived CDR1 and CDR2 are LNHNV and YYDKDF (reference sequence). The CDR3 runs 15 residues. The ends lost 0 bases at V and 4 bases at J; junction bases unmatched: 5. In DNA, the CDR3 is TGTGCCACCAGCAGAGATCAGCAGGGGGTCTATGGCTACACCTTC. This gives the protein CATSRDQQGVYGYTF.

This clonotype was counted many times. This chain connects TRBV6-1 to TRBJ1-2, with 10 bases aligning to TRBD1. The J segment lost 2 bases and the V segment lost 6 bases, leaving 12 bases of the junction unmatched. The CDR3 has 17 amino acids. Germline CDR1 is MNHNS and CDR2 is SASEGT. CDR3 sequence (DNA): TGTGCCAGCAGGGTACTTCGGGGACAGGGGCGGAACTATGGCTACACCTTC. Amino acids: CASRVLRGQGRNYGYTF.

The chain is built from TRBV30 and TRBJ1-1; no clear D. V lost 2 bases to trimming and J lost 0 bases, with 13 bases between them. Germline V lookup: CDR1 GTSNPN, CDR2 SVGIG (reference sequence). The CDR3 is made up of 15 amino acids. CDR3 residues: CAWSLLGRLNTEAFF. In nucleotides, the CDR3 is TGTGCCTGGAGTCTCTTAGGACGTTTGAACACTGAAGCTTTCTTT.

This sequence joins TRBV20-1 and TRBJ2-2, with D perhaps matching TRBD1 (7 bases). Trimming took 3 bases from V and 4 from J, leaving 18 bases between them. The CDR3 length is 16 residues. CDR1 is DFQATT and CDR2 is SNEGSKA in the germline V gene (reference sequence). The CDR3 loop reads CSARNPGGSGTGELFF. CDR3 nucleotides: TGCAGTGCTAGGAACCCAGGGGGGAGTGGCACCGGGGAGCTGTTTTTT.

This clonotype was counted many times. J is TRBJ2-3 and V is TRBV20-1; 9 bases line up with TRBD2. Germline CDR1 and CDR2: DFQATT and SNEGSKA (reference sequence). The CDR3 runs to 17 residues. The V segment lost 1 base and the J segment 0 bases; nucleotides outside the gene matches: 8. CDR3: CSARGGGRAGSTDTQYF. Written as DNA, the CDR3 is TGCAGTGCTAGAGGCGGCGGGAGGGCCGGTAGCACAGATACGCAGTATTTT.

On this clonotype itself: A much larger clonotype is one base distant, so this may be a read error. This chain connects TRBV5-1 to TRBJ1-2; 11 bases align to TRBD1. The CDR3 is made up of 14 amino acids. Germline CDR1 and CDR2: SGHRS and YFSETQ. The DNA of the CDR3 is TGTGCCAGCAGCGCCCGGGACAGGGGGTATGGCTACACCTTC. Its translation is CASSARDRGYGYTF.

This clonotype was seen at least ten times. The chain is built from TRBV28 and TRBJ2-1; 11 bases align to TRBD2. J gave up 5 bases and V 3 bases, and 6 bases lay outside the gene matches. The CDR3 spans 16 residues. The germline V gene encodes CDR1 MDHEN and CDR2 SYDVKM. CDR3 nucleotides: TGTGCCAGCAGTTTTCTAGCGGGAGGCCGTAACAATGAGCAGTTCTTC. This gives the protein CASSFLAGGRNNEQFF.

This clonotype was found once. One end of the junction does not line up with germline, which may come from a read error. This chain links TRBV7-3 with TRBJ2-1; D call uncertain. CDR3 length: 16 residues. The germline gives CDR1 SGHTA, CDR2 FQGTGA. The CDR3 coding sequence is TGTGTCAGCAGCTTAACGACGGGCTTTCCCCCCCCCCGGCAGTTCTTC. As protein: CVSSLTTGFPPPRQFF. Complete variable domain (other parts from reference TRBV7-3 and TRBJ2-1): GAGVSQTPSNKVTEKGKYVELRCDPISGHTALYWYRQSLGQGPEFLIYFQGTGAADDSGLPNDRFFAVRPEGSVSTLKIQRTERGDSAVYLCVSSLTTGFPPPRQFFGPGTRLTVL.

The sample holds many counts of this clonotype. The chain carries TRBV7-8 and TRBJ1-1; possibly TRBD1 for D (6 bases). The length of the CDR3 is 13 residues. V was cut by 7 bases and J by 3 bases, with 12 bases left in between. The germline CDR1 and CDR2 sequences are SGHVS and FQNEAQ. CDR3 coding DNA: TGTGCCAGCATTTCTAGGGGGGACACTGAAGCTTTCTTT. Encoded protein: CASISRGDTEAFF.

This clonotype has at least ten counts. The chain has TRBV7-9 and TRBJ2-2; either TRBD1 or TRBD2 may fit D (5 bases each). This CDR3 is 17 amino acids long. Germline CDR1 reads SEHNR; CDR2 reads FQNEAQ (reference sequence). The V end was cut by 2 bases, the J end by 1 base, with 14 bases between. This CDR3 reads CASSLSWGPLNTGELFF. CDR3 nucleotide sequence: TGTGCCAGCAGCTTATCATGGGGACCGCTGAACACCGGGGAGCTGTTTTTT. Full variable domain (remainder filled in from reference TRBV7-9 and TRBJ2-2): DTGVSQNPRHKITKRGQNVTFRCDPISEHNRLYWYRQTLGQGPEFLTYFQNEAQLEKSRLLSDRFSAERPKGSFSTLEIQRTEQGDSAMYLCASSLSWGPLNTGELFFGEGSRLTVL.